Listed below are T cell receptor beta chains from one sample, sequenced in a study of Ad26.COV2.S vaccination and SARS-CoV-2 variants. Using immunoSEQ multiplex PCR, the repertoire was profiled, and TCRdb retains in-frame clones only, with some absent. The profile covers under 150,000 clones, with roughly 90% appearing a single time and 5% taken by the ten largest. Sample: peripheral blood, taken after recovery from COVID-19. The receptors were sampled from a human donor who had recovered from COVID-19. Each CDR3 is given with its conserved first and last residue. The D gene is left open where the match is weak. Expanded clones are given a class, and other clones once, few, many or no size at all.

CDR3 length,V gene,J gene,D gene,clone size,CDR3 protein,CDR3 DNA
15,TRBV18,TRBJ2-3,TRBD1,.,CASSPTGTGVYTQYF,TGTGCCAGCTCACCAACCGGGACAGGGGTTTATACGCAGTATTTT
15,TRBV6-5,TRBJ2-1,.,few,CASNSVGYSYNEQFF,TGTGCCAGCAATTCCGTTGGCTACTCCTACAATGAGCAGTTCTTC
14,TRBV3-1/TRBV3-2,TRBJ2-7,TRBD1,once,CASSPRTGGYEQYF,TGTGCCAGCAGCCCCCGGACAGGGGGCTACGAGCAGTACTTC
13,TRBV9,TRBJ2-2,.,.,CASRKWGGGELFF,TGTGCCAGCCGCAAGTGGGGCGGCGGGGAGCTGTTTTTT
12,TRBV28,TRBJ1-2,.,.,CASSLPQSGYTF,TGTGCCAGCAGTTTACCACAATCTGGCTACACCTTC
15,TRBV3-1/TRBV3-2,TRBJ2-7,.,few,CASSPGVVSSYEQYF,TGTGCCAGCAGCCCGGGGGTAGTTAGCTCCTACGAGCAGTACTTC
11,TRBV15,TRBJ2-5,.,.,CATSSQETQYF,TGTGCCACCAGCAGCCAAGAGACCCAGTACTTC
15,TRBV3-1/TRBV3-2,TRBJ1-6,TRBD1,.,CASSRWTGNDSPLHF,TGTGCCAGCAGCCGCTGGACAGGGAACGATTCACCCCTCCACTTT
18,TRBV18,TRBJ1-5,TRBD1,.,CASSPSTGPLGGNQPQHF,TGTGCCAGCTCACCATCGACAGGGCCTTTGGGGGGCAATCAGCCCCAGCATTTT
14,TRBV7-2,TRBJ2-1,.,.,CASAPDGGRVEQFF,TGTGCCAGCGCCCCGGACGGGGGCCGGGTTGAGCAGTTCTTC
15,TRBV6-2/TRBV6-3,TRBJ1-1,.,.,CASSYPAGLITEAFF,TGTGCCAGCAGTTACCCCGCAGGACTTATCACTGAAGCTTTCTTT
13,TRBV10-3,TRBJ2-7,.,.,CAISVLDSYEQYF,TGTGCCATCAGTGTACTAGACAGCTACGAGCAGTACTTC
13,TRBV18,TRBJ2-2,.,.,CASQLRGTGELFF,TGTGCCAGCCAACTAAGGGGCACCGGGGAGCTGTTTTTT
14,TRBV9,TRBJ2-1,.,.,CASSVAGSGNEQFF,TGTGCCAGCAGCGTAGCGGGGTCGGGTAATGAGCAGTTCTTC
13,TRBV28,TRBJ1-3,.,.,CASSQGPGNTIYF,TGTGCCAGCAGCCAGGGACCTGGAAACACCATATATTTT
15,TRBV2,TRBJ1-2,TRBD1,.,CASSEAPGQGYGYTF,TGTGCCAGCAGTGAAGCACCAGGACAGGGCTATGGCTACACCTTC
15,TRBV9,TRBJ1-1,.,.,CASSVTSSGRAEAFF,TGTGCCAGCAGCGTAACTTCGTCAGGTAGGGCTGAAGCTTTCTTT
11,TRBV28,TRBJ1-1,.,.,CASSLDSEAFF,TGTGCCAGCAGTCTGGACAGTGAAGCTTTCTTT
13,TRBV11-2,TRBJ1-1,.,.,CASSLGRGTEAFF,TGTGCCAGCAGCTTAGGTAGAGGGACTGAAGCTTTCTTT
13,TRBV4-3,TRBJ2-7,.,few,CASSLRPAYEQYF,TGCGCCAGCAGCCTACGGCCAGCGTACGAGCAGTACTTC
14,TRBV4-3,TRBJ2-1,TRBD1,.,CASSGTGVGYEQFF,TGCGCCAGCAGCGGGACAGGGGTCGGCTATGAGCAGTTCTTC
17,TRBV6-1,TRBJ1-3,.,.,CASSENGRTFSGNTIYF,TGTGCCAGCAGTGAAAATGGCAGGACGTTCTCTGGAAACACCATATATTTT
17,TRBV5-1,TRBJ1-1,TRBD1,.,CASSFGAGQVRNTEAFF,TGCGCCAGCAGCTTCGGAGCGGGACAGGTGAGGAACACTGAAGCTTTCTTT
14,TRBV28,TRBJ2-3,TRBD1,.,CASSFRGQPDTQYF,TGTGCCAGCAGTTTCAGGGGGCAACCAGATACGCAGTATTTT
16,TRBV7-2,TRBJ2-3,.,.,CASSLNGGTRPEEQYF,TGTGCCAGCAGCTTAAACGGGGGGACACGCCCCGAGGAGCAGTATTTT
17,TRBV27,TRBJ2-1,TRBD1,.,CASSFLGTGGANNEQFF,TGTGCCAGCAGTTTCCTCGGGACAGGAGGAGCCAACAATGAGCAGTTCTTC
19,TRBV4-3,TRBJ1-1,.,once,CASSQERIQTMGMNTEAFF,TGCGCCAGCAGCCAAGAGAGAATACAGACGATGGGCATGAACACTGAAGCTTTCTTT
15,TRBV4-3,TRBJ1-2,.,.,CASSQATTSWYGYTF,TGCGCCAGCAGCCAAGCCACAACCAGCTGGTATGGCTACACCTTC
12,TRBV2,TRBJ2-2,.,.,CASRTNTGELFF,TGTGCCAGCAGAACTAACACCGGGGAGCTGTTTTTT
14,TRBV5-8,TRBJ1-1,.,.,CASSPGLMNTEAFF,TGTGCCAGCAGCCCGGGACTCATGAACACTGAAGCTTTCTTT
14,TRBV9,TRBJ1-1,TRBD1,.,CASSTTGTGGLAFF,TGTGCCAGCAGTACAACCGGGACAGGGGGATTGGCTTTCTTT
15,TRBV18,TRBJ1-1,TRBD1,once,CASSTVTGVNTEAFF,TGTGCCAGCTCAACAGTTACAGGGGTTAACACTGAAGCTTTCTTT
12,TRBV6-5,TRBJ1-2,.,.,CASSNERYGYTF,TGTGCCAGCAGTAACGAACGCTATGGCTACACCTTC
13,TRBV28,TRBJ2-3,.,.,CASSLQSTDTQYF,TGTGCCAGCAGTTTACAGAGCACAGATACGCAGTATTTT
16,TRBV7-2,TRBJ1-1,.,.,CASSPTLETMNTEAFF,TGTGCCAGCAGCCCAACCCTAGAAACCATGAACACTGAAGCTTTCTTT
16,TRBV4-3,TRBJ1-6,.,few,CASSQENRDPRSPLHF,TGCGCCAGCAGCCAAGAAAACAGGGATCCGAGATCACCCCTCCACTTT
15,TRBV6-5,TRBJ1-1,.,few,CASSFSEEMNTEAFF,TGTGCCAGCAGTTTCTCCGAGGAAATGAACACTGAAGCTTTCTTT
15,TRBV11-2,TRBJ2-1,TRBD2,once,CASILLAGAYNEQFF,TGTGCCAGCATCCTTCTAGCGGGGGCCTACAATGAGCAGTTCTTC
18,TRBV11-2,TRBJ1-2,TRBD1,few,CASSSRDRGRFDDHGYTF,TGTGCCAGCAGCTCCCGGGACAGGGGGCGCTTTGACGACCATGGCTACACCTTC